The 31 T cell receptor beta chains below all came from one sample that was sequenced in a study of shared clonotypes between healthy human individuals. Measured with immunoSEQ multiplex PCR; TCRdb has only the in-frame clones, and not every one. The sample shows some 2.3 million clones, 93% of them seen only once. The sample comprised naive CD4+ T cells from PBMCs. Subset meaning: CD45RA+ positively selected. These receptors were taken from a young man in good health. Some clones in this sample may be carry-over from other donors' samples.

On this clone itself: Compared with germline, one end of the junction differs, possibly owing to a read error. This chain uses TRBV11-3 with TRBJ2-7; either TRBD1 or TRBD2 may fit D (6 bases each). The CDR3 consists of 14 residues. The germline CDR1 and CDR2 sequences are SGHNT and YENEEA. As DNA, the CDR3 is TGTGCCAGCAGCTTAGGGAGGGGGTCCTCCGAGCAGTACTTC. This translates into CASSLGRGSSEQYF.

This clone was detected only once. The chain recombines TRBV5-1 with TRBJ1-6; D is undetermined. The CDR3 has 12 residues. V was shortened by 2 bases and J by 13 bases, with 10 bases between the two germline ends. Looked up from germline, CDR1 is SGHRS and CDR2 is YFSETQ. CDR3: CASSLDAPPLHF. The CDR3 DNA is TGCGCCAGCAGCTTAGACGCTCCCCCCCTCCACTTT.

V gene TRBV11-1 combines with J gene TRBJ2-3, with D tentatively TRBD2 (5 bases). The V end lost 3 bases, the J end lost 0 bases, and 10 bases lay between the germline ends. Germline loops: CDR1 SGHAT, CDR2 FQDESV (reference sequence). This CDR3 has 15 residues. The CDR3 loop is CASSFSSPSTDTQYF. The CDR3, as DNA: TGTGCCAGCAGCTTTTCTAGCCCTAGCACAGATACGCAGTATTTT.

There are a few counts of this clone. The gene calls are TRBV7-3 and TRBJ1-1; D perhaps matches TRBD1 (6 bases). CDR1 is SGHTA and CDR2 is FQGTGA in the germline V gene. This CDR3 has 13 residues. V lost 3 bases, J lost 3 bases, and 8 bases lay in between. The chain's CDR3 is CASSFYRDTEAFF. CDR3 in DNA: TGTGCCAGCAGCTTCTACAGGGACACTGAAGCTTTCTTT. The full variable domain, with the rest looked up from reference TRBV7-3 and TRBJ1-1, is GAGVSQTPSNKVTEKGKYVELRCDPISGHTALYWYRQSLGQGPEFLIYFQGTGAADDSGLPNDRFFAVRPEGSVSTLKIQRTERGDSAVYLCASSFYRDTEAFFGQGTRLTVV.

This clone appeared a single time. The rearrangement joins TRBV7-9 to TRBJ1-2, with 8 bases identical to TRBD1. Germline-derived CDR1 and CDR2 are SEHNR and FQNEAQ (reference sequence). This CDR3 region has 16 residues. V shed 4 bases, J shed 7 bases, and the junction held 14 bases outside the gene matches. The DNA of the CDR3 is TGTGCCAGCAGCTCGCTCCGGGACAGGCCTTTTCCTGGCTACACCTTC. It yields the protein CASSSLRDRPFPGYTF.

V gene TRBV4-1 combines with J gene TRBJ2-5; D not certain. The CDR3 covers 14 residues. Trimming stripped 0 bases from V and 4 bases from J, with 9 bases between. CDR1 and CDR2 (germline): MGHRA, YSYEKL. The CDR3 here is CASSQDPLRETQYF. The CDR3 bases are TGCGCCAGCAGCCAAGACCCTTTGAGAGAGACCCAGTACTTC.

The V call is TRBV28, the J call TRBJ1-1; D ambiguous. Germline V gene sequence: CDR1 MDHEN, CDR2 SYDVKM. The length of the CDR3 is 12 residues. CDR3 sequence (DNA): TGTGTCTCCGGGGATCGAGTTAATGAAGCTTTCTTT. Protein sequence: CVSGDRVNEAFF.

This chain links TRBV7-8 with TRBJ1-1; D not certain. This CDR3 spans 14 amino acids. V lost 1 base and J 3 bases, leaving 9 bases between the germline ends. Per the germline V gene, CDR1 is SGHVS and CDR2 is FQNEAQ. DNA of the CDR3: TGTGCCAGCAGCTTAGAAATCGGGTACACTGAAGCTTTCTTT. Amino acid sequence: CASSLEIGYTEAFF. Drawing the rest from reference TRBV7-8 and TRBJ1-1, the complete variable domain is GAGVSQSPRYKVAKRGQDVALRCDPISGHVSLFWYQQALGQGPEFLTYFQNEAQLDKSGLPSDRFFAERPEGSVSTLKIQRTQQEDSAVYLCASSLEIGYTEAFFGQGTRLTVV.

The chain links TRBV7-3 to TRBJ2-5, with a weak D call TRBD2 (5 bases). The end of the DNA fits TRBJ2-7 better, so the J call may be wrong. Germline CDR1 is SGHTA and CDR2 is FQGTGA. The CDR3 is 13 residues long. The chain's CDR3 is CASSIEAGYEQYF. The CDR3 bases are TGTGCCAGCAGCATCGAGGCGGGTTACGAGCAGTACTTC.

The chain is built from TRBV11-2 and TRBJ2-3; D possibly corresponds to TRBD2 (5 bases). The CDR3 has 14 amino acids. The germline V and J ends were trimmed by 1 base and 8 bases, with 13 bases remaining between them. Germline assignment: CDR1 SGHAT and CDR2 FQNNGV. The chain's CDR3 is CASSLVGSRGTQYF. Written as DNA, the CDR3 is TGTGCCAGCAGCTTAGTAGGGAGTCGAGGTACGCAGTATTTT.

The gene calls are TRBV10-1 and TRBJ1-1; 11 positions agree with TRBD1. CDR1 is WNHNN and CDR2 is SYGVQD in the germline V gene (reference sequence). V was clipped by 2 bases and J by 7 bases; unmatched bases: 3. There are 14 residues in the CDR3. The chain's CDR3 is CASSERTGGSEAFF. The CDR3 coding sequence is TGCGCCAGCAGTGAGCGGACAGGGGGCAGTGAAGCTTTCTTT.

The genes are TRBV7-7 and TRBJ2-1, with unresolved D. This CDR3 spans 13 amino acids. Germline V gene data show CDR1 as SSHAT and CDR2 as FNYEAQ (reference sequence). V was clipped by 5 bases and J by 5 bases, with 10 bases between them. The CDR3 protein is CASSPGTNNEQFF. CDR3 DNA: TGTGCCAGCAGCCCGGGTACGAACAATGAGCAGTTCTTC.

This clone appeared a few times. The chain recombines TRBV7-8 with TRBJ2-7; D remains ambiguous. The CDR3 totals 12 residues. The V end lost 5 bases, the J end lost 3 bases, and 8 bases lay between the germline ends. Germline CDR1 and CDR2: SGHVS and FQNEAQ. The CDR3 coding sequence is TGTGCCAGCAGCCGTGTCGGCTACGAGCAGTACTTC. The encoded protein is CASSRVGYEQYF.

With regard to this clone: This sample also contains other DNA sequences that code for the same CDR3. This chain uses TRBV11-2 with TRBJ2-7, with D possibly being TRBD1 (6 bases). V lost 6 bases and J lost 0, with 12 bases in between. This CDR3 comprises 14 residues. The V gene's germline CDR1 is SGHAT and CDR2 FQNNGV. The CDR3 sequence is CASRMSGASYEQYF. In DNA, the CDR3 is TGTGCCAGCAGGATGTCAGGGGCCTCCTACGAGCAGTACTTC.

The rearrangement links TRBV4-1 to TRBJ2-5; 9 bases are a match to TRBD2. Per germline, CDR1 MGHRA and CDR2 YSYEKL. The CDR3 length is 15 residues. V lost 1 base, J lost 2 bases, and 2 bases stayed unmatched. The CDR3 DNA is TGCGCCAGCAGCCAAGTTACTAGCGGGCAAGAGACCCAGTACTTC. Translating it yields CASSQVTSGQETQYF.

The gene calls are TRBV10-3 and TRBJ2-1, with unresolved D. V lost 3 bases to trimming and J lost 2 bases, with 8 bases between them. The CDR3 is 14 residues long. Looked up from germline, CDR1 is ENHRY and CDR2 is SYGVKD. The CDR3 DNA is TGTGCCATCAGTGATGGAGACGCCTACAATGAGCAGTTCTTC. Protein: CAISDGDAYNEQFF.

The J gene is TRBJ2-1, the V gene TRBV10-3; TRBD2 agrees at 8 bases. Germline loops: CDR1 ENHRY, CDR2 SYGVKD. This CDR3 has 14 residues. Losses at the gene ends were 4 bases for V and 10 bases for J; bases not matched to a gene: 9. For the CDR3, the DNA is TGTGCCATCAGTGCCAGCGGGAGAGTTGGGGAGCAGTTCTTC. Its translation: CAISASGRVGEQFF.

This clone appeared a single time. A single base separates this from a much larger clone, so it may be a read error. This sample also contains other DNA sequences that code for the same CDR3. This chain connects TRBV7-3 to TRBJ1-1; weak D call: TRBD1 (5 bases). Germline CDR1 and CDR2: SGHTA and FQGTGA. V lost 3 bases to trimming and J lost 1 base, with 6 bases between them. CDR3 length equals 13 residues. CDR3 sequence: CASSLGQNTEAFF. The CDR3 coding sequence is TGTGCCAGCAGCTTGGGGCAGAACACTGAAGCTTTCTTT.

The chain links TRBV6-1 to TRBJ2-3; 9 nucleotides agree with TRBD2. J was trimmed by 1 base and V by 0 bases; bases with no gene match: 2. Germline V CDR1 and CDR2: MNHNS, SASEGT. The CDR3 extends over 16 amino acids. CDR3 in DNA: TGTGCCAGCAGTGAAGCGCGACTAGCGGGCACAGATACGCAGTATTTT. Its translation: CASSEARLAGTDTQYF.

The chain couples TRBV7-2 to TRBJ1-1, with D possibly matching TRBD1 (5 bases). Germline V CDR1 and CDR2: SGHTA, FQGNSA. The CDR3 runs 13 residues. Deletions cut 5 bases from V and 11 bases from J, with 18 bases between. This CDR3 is CASSLESGGEAFF. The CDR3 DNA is TGTGCCAGCAGCCTAGAGTCGGGGGGGGAGGCTTTCTTT. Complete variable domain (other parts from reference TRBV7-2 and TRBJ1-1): GAGVSQSPSNKVTEKGKDVELRCDPISGHTALYWYRQSLGQGLEFLIYFQGNSAPDKSGLPSDRFSAERTGGSVSTLTIQRTQQEDSAVYLCASSLESGGEAFFGQGTRLTVV.

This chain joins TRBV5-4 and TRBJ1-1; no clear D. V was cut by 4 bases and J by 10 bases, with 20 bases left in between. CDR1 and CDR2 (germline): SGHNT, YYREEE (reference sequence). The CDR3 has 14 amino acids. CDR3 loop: CASSAQHTALGAFF. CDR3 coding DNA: TGTGCCAGCAGCGCACAACATACAGCGCTTGGAGCTTTCTTT.

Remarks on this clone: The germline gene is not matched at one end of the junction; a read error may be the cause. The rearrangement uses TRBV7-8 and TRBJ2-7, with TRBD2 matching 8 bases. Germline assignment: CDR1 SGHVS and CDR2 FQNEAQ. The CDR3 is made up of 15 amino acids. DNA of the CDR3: TGTGCCAGCAGCACCCCGGGACTAGACTCTCCTCTGGAGGCCTTC. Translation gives CASSTPGLDSPLEAF.

This CDR3 is CASQHGGGRGVRPQHF. The CDR3 DNA reads TGTGCCAGCCAACACGGTGGGGGACGCGGTGTACGACCCCAGCATTTT. V is TRBV28 and J is TRBJ1-5; possible D gene TRBD1, 5 bases. The germline gives CDR1 MDHEN, CDR2 SYDVKM. The CDR3 runs to 16 residues. Trimming removed 8 bases from V and 10 bases from J, with 27 bases in between.

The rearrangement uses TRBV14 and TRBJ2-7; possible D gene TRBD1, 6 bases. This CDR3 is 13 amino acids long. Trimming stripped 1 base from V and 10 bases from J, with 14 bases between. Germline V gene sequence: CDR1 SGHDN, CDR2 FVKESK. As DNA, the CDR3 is TGTGCCAGCAGCCAAGTGGAAACAGGGCGTCAGTACTTC. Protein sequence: CASSQVETGRQYF.

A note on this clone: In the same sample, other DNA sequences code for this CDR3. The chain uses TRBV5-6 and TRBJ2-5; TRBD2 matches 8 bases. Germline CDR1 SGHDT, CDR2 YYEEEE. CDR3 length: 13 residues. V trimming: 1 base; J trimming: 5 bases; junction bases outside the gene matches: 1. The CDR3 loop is CASSLTGGETQYF. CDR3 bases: TGTGCCAGCAGCTTGACGGGAGGGGAGACCCAGTACTTC.

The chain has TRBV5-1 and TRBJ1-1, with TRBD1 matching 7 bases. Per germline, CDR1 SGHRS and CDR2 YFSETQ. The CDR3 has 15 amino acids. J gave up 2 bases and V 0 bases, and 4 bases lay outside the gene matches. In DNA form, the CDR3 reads TGCGCCAGCAGCTTGGCCTGGGACAGAAACACTGAAGCTTTCTTT. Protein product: CASSLAWDRNTEAFF.

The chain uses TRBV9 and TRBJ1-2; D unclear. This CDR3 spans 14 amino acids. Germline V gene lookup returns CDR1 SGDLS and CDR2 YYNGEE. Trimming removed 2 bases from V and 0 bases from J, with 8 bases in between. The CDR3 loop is CASSVQETNYGYTF. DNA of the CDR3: TGTGCCAGCAGCGTCCAGGAGACTAACTATGGCTACACCTTC.

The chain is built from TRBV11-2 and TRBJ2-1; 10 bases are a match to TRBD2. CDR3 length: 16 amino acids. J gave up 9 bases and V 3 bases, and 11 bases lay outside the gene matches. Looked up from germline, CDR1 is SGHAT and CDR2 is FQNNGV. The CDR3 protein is CASSLASGSEAREQFF. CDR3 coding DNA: TGTGCCAGCAGCTTGGCTAGCGGGAGCGAGGCACGTGAGCAGTTCTTC.

In DNA, the CDR3 is TGTGCCAGCGGGAATACGGGCTATGGCTACACCTTC. It yields the protein CASGNTGYGYTF. The chain recombines TRBV6-5 with TRBJ1-2; D is unresolved. This CDR3 is built from 12 residues. Germline assignment: CDR1 MNHEY and CDR2 SVGAGI. The V and J ends lost 8 bases and 4 bases respectively, with 11 bases between them.

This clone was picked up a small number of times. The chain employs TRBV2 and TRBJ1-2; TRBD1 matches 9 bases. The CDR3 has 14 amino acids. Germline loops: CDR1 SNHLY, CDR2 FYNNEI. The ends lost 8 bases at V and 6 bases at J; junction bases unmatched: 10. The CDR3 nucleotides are TGTGCCAGCCGTAAGGGACAGGGATGGCATGGCTACACCTTC. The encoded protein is CASRKGQGWHGYTF.

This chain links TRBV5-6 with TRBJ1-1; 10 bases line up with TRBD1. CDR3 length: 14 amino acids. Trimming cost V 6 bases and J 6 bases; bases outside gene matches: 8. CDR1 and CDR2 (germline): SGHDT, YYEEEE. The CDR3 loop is CASMLAGTGAEAFF. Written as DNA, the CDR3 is TGTGCCAGCATGCTGGCTGGGACAGGGGCTGAAGCTTTCTTT.